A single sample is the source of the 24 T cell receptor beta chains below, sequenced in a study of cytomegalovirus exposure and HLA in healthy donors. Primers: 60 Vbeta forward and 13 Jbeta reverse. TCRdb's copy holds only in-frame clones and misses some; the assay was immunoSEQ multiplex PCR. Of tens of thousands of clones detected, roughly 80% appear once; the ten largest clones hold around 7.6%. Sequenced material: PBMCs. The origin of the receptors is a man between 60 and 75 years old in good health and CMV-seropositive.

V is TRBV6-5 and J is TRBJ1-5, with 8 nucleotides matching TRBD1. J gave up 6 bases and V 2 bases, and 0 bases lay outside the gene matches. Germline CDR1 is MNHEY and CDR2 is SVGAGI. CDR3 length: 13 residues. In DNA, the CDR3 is TGTGCCAGCAGTTACACAGGGGGTCAGCCCCAGCATTTT. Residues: CASSYTGGQPQHF.

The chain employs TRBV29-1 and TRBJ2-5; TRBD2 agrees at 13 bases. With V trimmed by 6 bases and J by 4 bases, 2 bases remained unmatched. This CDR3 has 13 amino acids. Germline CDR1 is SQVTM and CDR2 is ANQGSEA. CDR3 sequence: CSVRTSGGETQYF. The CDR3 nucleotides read TGCAGCGTCCGGACTAGCGGGGGAGAGACCCAGTACTTC. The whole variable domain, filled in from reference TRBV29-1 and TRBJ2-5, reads SAVISQKPSRDICQRGTSLTIQCQVDSQVTMMFWYRQQPGQSLTLIATANQGSEATYESGFVIDKFPISRPNLTFSTLTVSNMSPEDSSIYLCSVRTSGGETQYFGPGTRLLVL.

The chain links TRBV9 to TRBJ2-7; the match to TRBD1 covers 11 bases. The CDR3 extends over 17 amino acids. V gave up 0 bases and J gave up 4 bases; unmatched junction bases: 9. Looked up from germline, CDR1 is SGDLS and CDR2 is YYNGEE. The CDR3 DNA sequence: TGTGCCAGCAGCGTAGATCGTGGGGGACAGGGGGAGTACGAGCAGTACTTC. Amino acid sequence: CASSVDRGGQGEYEQYF.

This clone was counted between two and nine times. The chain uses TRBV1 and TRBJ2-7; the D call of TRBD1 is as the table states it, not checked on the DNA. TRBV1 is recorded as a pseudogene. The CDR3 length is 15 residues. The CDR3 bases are TGCACCAGCAGCAAAGGGAAAAACAGGGGGGACGAGCAGTACTTC. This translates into CTSSKGKNRGDEQYF.

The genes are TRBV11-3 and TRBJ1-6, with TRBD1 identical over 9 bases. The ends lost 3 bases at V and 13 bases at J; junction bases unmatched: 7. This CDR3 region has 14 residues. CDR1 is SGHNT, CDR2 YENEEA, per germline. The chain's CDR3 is CASSLNRGRDPLHF. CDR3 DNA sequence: TGTGCCAGCAGCTTGAACAGGGGGCGCGATCCCCTCCACTTT.

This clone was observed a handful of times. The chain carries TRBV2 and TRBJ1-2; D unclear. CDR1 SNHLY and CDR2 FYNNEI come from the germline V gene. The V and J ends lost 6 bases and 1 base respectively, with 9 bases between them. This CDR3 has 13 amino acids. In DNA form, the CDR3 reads TGTGCCAGCAGCGTCGACAATAACTATGGCTACACCTTC. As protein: CASSVDNNYGYTF.

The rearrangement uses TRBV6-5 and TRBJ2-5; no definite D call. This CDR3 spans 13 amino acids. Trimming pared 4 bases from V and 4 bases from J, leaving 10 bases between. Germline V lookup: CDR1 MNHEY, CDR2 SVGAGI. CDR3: CASSFFGGETQYF. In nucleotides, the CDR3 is TGTGCCAGCAGTTTCTTCGGTGGAGAGACCCAGTACTTC.

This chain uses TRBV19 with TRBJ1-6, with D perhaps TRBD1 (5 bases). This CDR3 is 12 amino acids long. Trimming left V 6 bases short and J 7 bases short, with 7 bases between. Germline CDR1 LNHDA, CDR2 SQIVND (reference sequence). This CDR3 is CASREGNSPLHF. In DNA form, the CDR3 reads TGTGCCAGTAGGGAGGGGAATTCACCCCTCCACTTT.

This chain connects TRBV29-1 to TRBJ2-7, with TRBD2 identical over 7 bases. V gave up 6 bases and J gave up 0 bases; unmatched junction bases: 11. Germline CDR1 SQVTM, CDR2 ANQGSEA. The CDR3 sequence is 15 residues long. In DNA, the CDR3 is TGCAGCGTCCGAAGTGGGGGGGGAAGCTCCTACGAGCAGTACTTC. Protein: CSVRSGGGSSYEQYF.

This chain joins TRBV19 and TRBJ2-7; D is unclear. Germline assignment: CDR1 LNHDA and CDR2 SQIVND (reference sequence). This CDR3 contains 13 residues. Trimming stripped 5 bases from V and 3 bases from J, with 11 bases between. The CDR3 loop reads CASSVALSYEQYF. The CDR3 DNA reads TGTGCCAGTAGTGTCGCACTGAGCTACGAGCAGTACTTC.

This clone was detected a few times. CDR3 coding DNA: TGTGCCAGCACCCAGGGGTGGGCCTATAATTCACCCCTCCACTTT. Translated, it gives CASTQGWAYNSPLHF. The chain recombines TRBV27 with TRBJ1-6; TRBD1 might be the D (6 bases). Trimming cost V 7 bases and J 2 bases, with 12 bases left between them. There are 15 residues in the CDR3. Germline CDR1 and CDR2: MNHEY and SMNVEV (reference sequence).

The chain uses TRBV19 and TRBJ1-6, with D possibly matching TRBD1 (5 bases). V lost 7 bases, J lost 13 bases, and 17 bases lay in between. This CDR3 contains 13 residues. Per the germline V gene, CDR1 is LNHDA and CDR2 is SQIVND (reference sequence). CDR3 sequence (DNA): TGTGCCAGTACTCTAGGGGCAGGGATGCCCCTCCACTTT. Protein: CASTLGAGMPLHF. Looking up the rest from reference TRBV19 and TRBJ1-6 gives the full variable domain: DGGITQSPKYLFRKEGQNVTLSCEQNLNHDAMYWYRQDPGQGLRLIYYSQIVNDFQKGDIAEGYSVSREKKESFPLTVTSAQKNPTAFYLCASTLGAGMPLHFGNGTRLTVT.

CDR3 residues: CASSPPPGRGNTDTQYF. Written as DNA, the CDR3 is TGTGCCAGCAGCCCCCCCCCGGGGAGGGGTAACACAGATACGCAGTATTTT. The genes are TRBV11-1 and TRBJ2-3; 7 nucleotides align to TRBD2. The CDR3 loop spans 17 amino acids. Losses at the gene ends were 5 bases for V and 2 bases for J; bases not matched to a gene: 13. CDR1 and CDR2 (germline): SGHAT, FQDESV (reference sequence).

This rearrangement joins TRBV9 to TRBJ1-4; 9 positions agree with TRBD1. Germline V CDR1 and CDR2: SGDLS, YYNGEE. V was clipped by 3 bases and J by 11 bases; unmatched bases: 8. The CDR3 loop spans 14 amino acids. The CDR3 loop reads CASSAPGQGSKLFF. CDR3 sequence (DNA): TGTGCCAGCAGCGCCCCGGGACAGGGTTCGAAACTGTTTTTT.

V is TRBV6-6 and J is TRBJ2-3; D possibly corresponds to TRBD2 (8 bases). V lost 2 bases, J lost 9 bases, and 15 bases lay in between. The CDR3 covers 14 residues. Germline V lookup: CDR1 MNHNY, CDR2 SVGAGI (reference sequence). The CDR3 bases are TGTGCCAGCAGTTACCACAGGGGACTAGGGACGCAGTATTTT. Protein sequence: CASSYHRGLGTQYF.

In DNA form, the CDR3 reads TGTGCCAGCAGCTTAGCAGACAGGGAGCAGTTCTTC. It codes for CASSLADREQFF. V gene TRBV7-9 combines with J gene TRBJ2-1; the D gene is possibly TRBD1 (6 bases). In germline, CDR1 is SEHNR, CDR2 FQNEAQ (reference sequence). Trimming stripped 0 bases from V and 10 bases from J, with 7 bases between. The CDR3 has 12 residues.

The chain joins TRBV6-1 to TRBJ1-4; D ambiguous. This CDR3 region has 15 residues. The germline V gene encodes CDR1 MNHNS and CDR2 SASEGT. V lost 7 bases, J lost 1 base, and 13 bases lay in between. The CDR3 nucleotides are TGTGCCAGCAAGAGACGGGGTGGAACTAATGAAAAACTGTTTTTT. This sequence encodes CASKRRGGTNEKLFF.

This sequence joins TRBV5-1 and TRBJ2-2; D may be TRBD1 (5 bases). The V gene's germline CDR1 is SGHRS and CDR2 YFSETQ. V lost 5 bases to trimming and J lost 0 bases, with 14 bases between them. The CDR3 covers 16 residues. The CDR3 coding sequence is TGCGCCAGCAGGATGGGGCAGGGAACGAACACCGGGGAGCTGTTTTTT. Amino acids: CASRMGQGTNTGELFF.

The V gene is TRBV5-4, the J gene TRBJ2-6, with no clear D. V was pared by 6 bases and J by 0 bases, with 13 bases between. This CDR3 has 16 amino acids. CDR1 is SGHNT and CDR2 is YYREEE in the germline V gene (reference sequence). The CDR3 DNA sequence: TGTGCCAGCACCTTCGGCGGCGACTCTGGGGCCAACGTCCTGACTTTC. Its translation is CASTFGGDSGANVLTF. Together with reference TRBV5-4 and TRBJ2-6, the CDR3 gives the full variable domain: ETGVTQSPTHLIKTRGQQVTLRCSSQSGHNTVSWYQQALGQGPQFIFQYYREEENGRGNFPPRFSGLQFPNYSSELNVNALELDDSALYLCASTFGGDSGANVLTFGAGSRLTVL.

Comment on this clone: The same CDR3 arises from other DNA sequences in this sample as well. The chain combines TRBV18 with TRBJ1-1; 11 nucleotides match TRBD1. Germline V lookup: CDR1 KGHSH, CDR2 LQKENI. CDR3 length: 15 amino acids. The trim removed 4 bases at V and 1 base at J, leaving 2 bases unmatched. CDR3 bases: TGTGCCAGCTCACTCGGGACAGGGGGGAACACTGAAGCTTTCTTT. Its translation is CASSLGTGGNTEAFF. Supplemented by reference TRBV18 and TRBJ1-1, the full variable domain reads NAGVMQNPRHLVRRRGQEARLRCSPMKGHSHVYWYRQLPEEGLKFMVYLQKENIIDESGMPKERFSAEFPKEGPSILRIQQVVRGDSAAYFCASSLGTGGNTEAFFGQGTRLTVV.

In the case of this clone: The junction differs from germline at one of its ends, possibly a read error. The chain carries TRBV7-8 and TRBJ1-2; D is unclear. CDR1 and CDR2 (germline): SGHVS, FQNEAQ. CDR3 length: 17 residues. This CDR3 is CARSSPDLTARGYGYTF. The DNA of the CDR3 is TGTGCCAGGAGCTCCCCGGACCTAACGGCGCGGGGCTATGGCTACACCTTC.

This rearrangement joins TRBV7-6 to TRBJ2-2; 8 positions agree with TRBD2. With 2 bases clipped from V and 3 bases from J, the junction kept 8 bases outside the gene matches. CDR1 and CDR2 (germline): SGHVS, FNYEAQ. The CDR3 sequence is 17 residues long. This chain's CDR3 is CASSLKPGGGDTGELFF. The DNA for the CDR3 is TGTGCCAGCAGCTTAAAGCCCGGGGGGGGCGACACCGGGGAGCTGTTTTTT.

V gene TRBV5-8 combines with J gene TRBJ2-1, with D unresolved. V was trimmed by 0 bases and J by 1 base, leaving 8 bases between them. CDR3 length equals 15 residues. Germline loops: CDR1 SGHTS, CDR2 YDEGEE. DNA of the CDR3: TGTGCCAGCAGCTTGGGGTACAGTTCCTACAATGAGCAGTTCTTC. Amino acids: CASSLGYSSYNEQFF.

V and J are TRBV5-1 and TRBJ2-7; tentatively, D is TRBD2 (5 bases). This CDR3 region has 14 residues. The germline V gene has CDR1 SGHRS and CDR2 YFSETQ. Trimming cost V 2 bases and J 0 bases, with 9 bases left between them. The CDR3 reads CASSFQDFSYEQYF. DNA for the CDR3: TGCGCCAGCAGCTTCCAGGACTTCTCCTACGAGCAGTACTTC.